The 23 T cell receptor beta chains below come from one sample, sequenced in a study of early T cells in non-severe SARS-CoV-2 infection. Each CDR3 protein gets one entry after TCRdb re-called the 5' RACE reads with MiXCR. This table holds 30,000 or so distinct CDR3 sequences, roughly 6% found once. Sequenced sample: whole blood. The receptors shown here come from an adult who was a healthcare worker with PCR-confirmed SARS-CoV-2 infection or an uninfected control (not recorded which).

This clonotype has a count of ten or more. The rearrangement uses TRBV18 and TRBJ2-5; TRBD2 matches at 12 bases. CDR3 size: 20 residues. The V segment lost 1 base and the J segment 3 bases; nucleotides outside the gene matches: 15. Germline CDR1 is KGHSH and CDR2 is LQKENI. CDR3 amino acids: CASSPLPGLAGSGGKETQYF. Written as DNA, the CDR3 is TGTGCCAGCTCACCACTCCCAGGACTAGCGGGAAGCGGGGGAAAAGAGACCCAGTACTTC.

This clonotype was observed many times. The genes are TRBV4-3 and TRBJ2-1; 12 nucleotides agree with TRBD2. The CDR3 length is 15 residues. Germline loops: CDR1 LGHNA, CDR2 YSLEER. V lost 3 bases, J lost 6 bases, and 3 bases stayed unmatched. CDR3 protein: CASSHSSGGVNEQFF. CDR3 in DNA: TGCGCCAGCAGCCACTCTAGCGGGGGGGTCAATGAGCAGTTCTTC.

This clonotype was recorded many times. The CDR3 DNA is TGCGCCAGCAGCCAAGCCTACAATGAGCAGTTCTTC. Protein product: CASSQAYNEQFF. The chain links TRBV5-1 to TRBJ2-1; D remains ambiguous. Germline CDR1 reads SGHRS; CDR2 reads YFSETQ. This CDR3 contains 12 residues. Between the trimmed V and J ends, which lost 4 bases and 2 bases, there was a span of 4 bases.

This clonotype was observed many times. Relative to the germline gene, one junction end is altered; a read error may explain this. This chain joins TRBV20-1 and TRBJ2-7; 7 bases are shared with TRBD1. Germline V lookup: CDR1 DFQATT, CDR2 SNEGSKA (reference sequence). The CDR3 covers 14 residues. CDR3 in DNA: TGCAGTGCTGGAGAACTACAGGGGATAGGGGAGCAGTACTTC. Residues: CSAGELQGIGEQYF.

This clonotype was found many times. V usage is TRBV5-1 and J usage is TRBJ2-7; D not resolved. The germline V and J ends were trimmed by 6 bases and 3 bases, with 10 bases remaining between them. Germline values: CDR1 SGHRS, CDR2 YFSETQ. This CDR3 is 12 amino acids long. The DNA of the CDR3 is TGCGCCAGCACCTCCGACGGCTACGAGCAGTACTTC. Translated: CASTSDGYEQYF. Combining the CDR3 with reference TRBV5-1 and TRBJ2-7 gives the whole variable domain KAGVTQTPRYLIKTRGQQVTLSCSPISGHRSVSWYQQTPGQGLQFLFEYFSETQRNKGNFPGRFSGRQFSNSRSEMNVSTLELGDSALYLCASTSDGYEQYFGPGTRLTVT.

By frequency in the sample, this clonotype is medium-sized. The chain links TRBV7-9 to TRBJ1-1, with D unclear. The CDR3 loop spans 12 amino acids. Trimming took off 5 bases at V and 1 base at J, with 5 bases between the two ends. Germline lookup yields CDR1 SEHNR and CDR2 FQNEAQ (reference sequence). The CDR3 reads CASSPENTEAFF. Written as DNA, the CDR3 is TGTGCCAGCAGCCCAGAGAACACTGAAGCTTTCTTT.

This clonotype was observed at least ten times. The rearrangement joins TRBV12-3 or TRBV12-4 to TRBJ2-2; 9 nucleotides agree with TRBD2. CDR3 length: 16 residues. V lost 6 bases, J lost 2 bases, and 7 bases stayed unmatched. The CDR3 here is CASRLAGGPNTGELFF. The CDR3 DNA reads TGTGCCAGCAGGCTCGCGGGGGGGCCAAACACCGGGGAGCTGTTTTTT.

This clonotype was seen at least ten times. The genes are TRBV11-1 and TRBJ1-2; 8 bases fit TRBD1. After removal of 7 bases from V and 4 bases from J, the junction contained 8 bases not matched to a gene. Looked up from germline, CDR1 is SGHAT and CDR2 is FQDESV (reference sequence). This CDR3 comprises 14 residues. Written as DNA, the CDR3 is TGTGCCAGCAACGGGGACGGACAGGGCTATGGCTACACCTTC. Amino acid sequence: CASNGDGQGYGYTF.

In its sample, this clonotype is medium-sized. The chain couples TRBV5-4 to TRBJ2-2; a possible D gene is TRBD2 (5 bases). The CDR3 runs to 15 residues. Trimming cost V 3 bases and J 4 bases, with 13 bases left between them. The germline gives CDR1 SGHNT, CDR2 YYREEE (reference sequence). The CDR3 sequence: CASSSPLGSTGELFF. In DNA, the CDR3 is TGTGCCAGCAGCTCTCCTTTGGGGAGCACCGGGGAGCTGTTTTTT. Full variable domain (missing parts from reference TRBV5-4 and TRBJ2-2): ETGVTQSPTHLIKTRGQQVTLRCSSQSGHNTVSWYQQALGQGPQFIFQYYREEENGRGNFPPRFSGLQFPNYSSELNVNALELDDSALYLCASSSPLGSTGELFFGEGSRLTVL.

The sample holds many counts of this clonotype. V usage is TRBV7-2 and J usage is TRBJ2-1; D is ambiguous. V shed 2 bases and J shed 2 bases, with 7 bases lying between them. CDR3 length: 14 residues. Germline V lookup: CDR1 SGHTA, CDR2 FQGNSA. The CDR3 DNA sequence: TGTGCCAGCAGCTTACGCAGGACCTACAATGAGCAGTTCTTC. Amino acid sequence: CASSLRRTYNEQFF.

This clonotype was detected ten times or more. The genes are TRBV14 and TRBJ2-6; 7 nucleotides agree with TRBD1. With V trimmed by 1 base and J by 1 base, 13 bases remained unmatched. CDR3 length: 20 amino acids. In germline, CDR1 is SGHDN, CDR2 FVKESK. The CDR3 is CASSQVHRDRPLSGANVLTF. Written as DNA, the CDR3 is TGTGCCAGCAGCCAAGTCCACCGGGACAGACCCCTTTCTGGGGCCAACGTCCTGACTTTC. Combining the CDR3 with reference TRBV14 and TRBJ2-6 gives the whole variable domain EAGVTQFPSHSVIEKGQTVTLRCDPISGHDNLYWYRRVMGKEIKFLLHFVKESKQDESGMPNNRFLAERTGGTYSTLKVQPAELEDSGVYFCASSQVHRDRPLSGANVLTFGAGSRLTVL.

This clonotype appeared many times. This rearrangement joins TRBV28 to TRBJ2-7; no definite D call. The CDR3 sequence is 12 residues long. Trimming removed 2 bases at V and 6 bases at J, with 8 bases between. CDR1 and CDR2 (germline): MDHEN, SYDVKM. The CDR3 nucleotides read TGTGCCAGCAGTTTAAACCCCTCCGAGCAGTACTTC. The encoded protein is CASSLNPSEQYF.

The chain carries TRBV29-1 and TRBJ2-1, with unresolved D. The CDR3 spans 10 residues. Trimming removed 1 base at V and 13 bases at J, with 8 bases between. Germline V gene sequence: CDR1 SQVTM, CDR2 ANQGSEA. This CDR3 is CSVEVGPQFF. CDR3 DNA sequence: TGCAGCGTTGAAGTTGGGCCACAGTTCTTC.

The DNA of the CDR3 is TGCAGTGCTAGAGTTAACCCGCGGGCCCTCGGGGGGGCCTACAATGAGCAGTTCTTC. It yields the protein CSARVNPRALGGAYNEQFF. This chain joins TRBV20-1 and TRBJ2-1; TRBD2 aligns across 8 bases. Germline CDR1 reads DFQATT; CDR2 reads SNEGSKA (reference sequence). V lost 1 base, J lost 2 bases, and 16 bases stayed unmatched. The CDR3 is made up of 19 amino acids.

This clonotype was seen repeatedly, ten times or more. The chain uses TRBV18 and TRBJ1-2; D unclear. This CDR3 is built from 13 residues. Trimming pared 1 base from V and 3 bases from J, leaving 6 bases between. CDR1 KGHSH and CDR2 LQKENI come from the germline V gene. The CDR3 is CASSPRTDYGYTF. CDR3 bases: TGTGCCAGCTCACCACGGACGGACTATGGCTACACCTTC.

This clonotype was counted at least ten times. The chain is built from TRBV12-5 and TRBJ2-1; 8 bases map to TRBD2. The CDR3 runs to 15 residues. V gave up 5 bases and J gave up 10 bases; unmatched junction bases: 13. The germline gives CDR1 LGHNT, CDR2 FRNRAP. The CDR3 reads CASGPGGALLEEQFF. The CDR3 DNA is TGTGCTAGTGGTCCCGGGGGGGCCCTCTTAGAAGAGCAGTTCTTC.

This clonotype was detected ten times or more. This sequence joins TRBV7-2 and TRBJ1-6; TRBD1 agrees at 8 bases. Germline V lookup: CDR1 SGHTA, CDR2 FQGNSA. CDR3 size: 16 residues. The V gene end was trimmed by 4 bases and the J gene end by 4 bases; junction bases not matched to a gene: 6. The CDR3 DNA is TGTGCCAGCAGCTCCGGGACAGGAGGGTATAATTCACCCCTCCACTTT. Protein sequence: CASSSGTGGYNSPLHF.

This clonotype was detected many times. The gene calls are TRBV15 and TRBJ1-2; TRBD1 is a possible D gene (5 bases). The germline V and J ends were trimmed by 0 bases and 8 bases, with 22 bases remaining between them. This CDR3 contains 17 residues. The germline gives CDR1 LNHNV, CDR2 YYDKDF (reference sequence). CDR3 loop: CATSRDRSRSGRTGYTF. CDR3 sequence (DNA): TGTGCCACCAGCAGAGATAGGTCAAGATCGGGGCGTACCGGCTACACCTTC.

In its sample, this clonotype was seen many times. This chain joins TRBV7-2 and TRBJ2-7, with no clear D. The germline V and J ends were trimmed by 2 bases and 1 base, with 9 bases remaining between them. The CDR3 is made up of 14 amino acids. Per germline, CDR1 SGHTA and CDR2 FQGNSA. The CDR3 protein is CASSLFPSSYEQYF. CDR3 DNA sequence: TGTGCCAGCAGCTTATTCCCCTCTTCCTACGAGCAGTACTTC. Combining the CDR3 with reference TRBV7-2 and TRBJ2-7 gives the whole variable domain GAGVSQSPSNKVTEKGKDVELRCDPISGHTALYWYRQSLGQGLEFLIYFQGNSAPDKSGLPSDRFSAERTGGSVSTLTIQRTQQEDSAVYLCASSLFPSSYEQYFGPGTRLTVT.

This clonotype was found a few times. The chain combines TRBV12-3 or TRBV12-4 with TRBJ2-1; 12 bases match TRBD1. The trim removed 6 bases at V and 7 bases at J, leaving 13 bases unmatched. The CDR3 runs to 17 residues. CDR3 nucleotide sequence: TGTGCCAGCAGCCCCCCGGGACAGGGGGCCAGGGGGAATGAGCAGTTCTTC. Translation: CASSPPGQGARGNEQFF.

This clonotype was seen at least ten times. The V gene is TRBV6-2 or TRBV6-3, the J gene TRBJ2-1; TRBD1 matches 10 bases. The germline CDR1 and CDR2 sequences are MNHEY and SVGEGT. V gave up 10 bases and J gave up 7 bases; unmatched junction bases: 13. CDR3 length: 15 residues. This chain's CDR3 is CATKLGQGRGNEQFF. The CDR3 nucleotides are TGTGCCACCAAATTGGGACAGGGGAGGGGGAATGAGCAGTTCTTC.

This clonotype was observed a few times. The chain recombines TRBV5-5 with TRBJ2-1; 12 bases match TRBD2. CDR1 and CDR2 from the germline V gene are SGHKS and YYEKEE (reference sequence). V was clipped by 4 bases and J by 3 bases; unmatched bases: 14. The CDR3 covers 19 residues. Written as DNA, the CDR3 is TGTGCCAGCAGCCGAGGACTAGCGGGATACAAGAACCACTACAATGAGCAGTTCTTC. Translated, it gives CASSRGLAGYKNHYNEQFF.

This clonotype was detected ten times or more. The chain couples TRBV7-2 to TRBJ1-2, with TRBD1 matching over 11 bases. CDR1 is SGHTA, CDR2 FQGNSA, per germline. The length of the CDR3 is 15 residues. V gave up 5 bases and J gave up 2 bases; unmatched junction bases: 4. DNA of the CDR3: TGTGCCAGCAGCGCCTGGACAGGGGGCAACTATGGCTACACCTTC. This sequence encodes CASSAWTGGNYGYTF. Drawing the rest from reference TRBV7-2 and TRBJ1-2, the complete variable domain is GAGVSQSPSNKVTEKGKDVELRCDPISGHTALYWYRQSLGQGLEFLIYFQGNSAPDKSGLPSDRFSAERTGGSVSTLTIQRTQQEDSAVYLCASSAWTGGNYGYTFGSGTRLTVV.